This T cell receptor beta chain came from a study of T-cell memory formation after mild COVID-19. Broader study findings: CD4/CD8 balance held among clones contracting day 15 to 85, and later expanders leaned CD4+. Whether day 37 second-wave clones are SARS-CoV-2-specific was not confirmed.

Looked up from germline, CDR1 is LGHNA and CDR2 is YSLEER. Trimming pared 4 bases from V and 0 bases from J, leaving 19 bases between. The CDR3 runs 17 residues. TCRdb ran MiXCR on the 5' RACE reads and lists one entry per CDR3 protein. The table lists hundreds of thousands of distinct CDR3 sequences, about 16% of them singletons. This clonotype appeared many times. Its antigen is still unknown. The sequence was obtained from a man younger than 30 who had mild COVID-19 (a few samples of this study predate the infection). Cell type and time point are not known. This chain uses TRBV4-3 with TRBJ2-7; D is ambiguous. Sequences were obtained from PBMCs or a T cell subset sorted from them (not recorded which). CDR3 loop: CASSLRQTTLGSYEQYF. Written as DNA, the CDR3 is TGCGCCAGCAGCCTACGCCAGACAACCCTGGGCTCCTACGAGCAGTACTTC.